The next 32 T cell receptor beta chains were all read from a single sample in a study of a mutant IDH1 vaccine in newly diagnosed glioma. Data came from immunoSEQ multiplex PCR; TCRdb stores just in-frame clones and leaves some out. This table holds about 46,000 clones, approximately 92% found once. Stated time point: week 35, safety follow-up. Doses of 300 ug of mutant IDH1 20-mer peptide were given with topical imiquimod. No cognate antigen is known for these TCRs. The sequencing used PBMCs, collected from a glioma patient whose treatment included an IDH1 peptide vaccine. The receptors stem from a man aged 50 to 60 with glioma.

This chain links TRBV2 with TRBJ1-1, with D possibly TRBD1 on 5 matching bases. Per the germline V gene, CDR1 is SNHLY and CDR2 is FYNNEI. CDR3 size: 17 residues. CDR3 loop: CANSPHFFGGGGTEAFF. CDR3 nucleotides: TGTGCAAACTCCCCCCATTTTTTCGGTGGGGGTGGGACTGAAGCTTTCTTT. Complete variable domain (other parts from reference TRBV2 and TRBJ1-1): EPEVTQTPSHQVTQMGQEVILRCVPISNHLYFYWYRQILGQKVEFLVSFYNNEISEKSEIFDDQFSVERPDGSNFTLKIRSTKLEDSAMYFCANSPHFFGGGGTEAFFGQGTRLTVV.

The rearrangement links TRBV6-6 to TRBJ2-7; possible D gene TRBD1, 6 bases. Germline V gives CDR1 MNHNY, CDR2 SVGAGI (reference sequence). CDR3 size: 12 residues. V gave up 9 bases and J gave up 3 bases, with 12 bases separating them. CDR3 DNA sequence: TGTGCCAGTGGGACAAATCGCTACGAGCAGTACTTC. It encodes CASGTNRYEQYF.

The DNA of the CDR3 is TGTGCCAGCAGCTTACGGGGGGCTATGGCTTCACCCCTCCACTTT. It is translated as CASSLRGAMASPLHF. This rearrangement joins TRBV11-2 to TRBJ1-6, with D tentatively TRBD1 (6 bases). Trimming took 2 bases from V and 9 from J, leaving 14 bases between them. The CDR3 extends over 15 amino acids. CDR1 SGHAT and CDR2 FQNNGV come from the germline V gene.

This chain joins TRBV9 and TRBJ1-1; TRBD1 is a possible D gene (6 bases). V was cut by 0 bases and J by 4 bases, with 16 bases left in between. CDR1 and CDR2 (germline): SGDLS, YYNGEE. The CDR3 sequence is 16 residues long. The chain's CDR3 is CASSVAGWGARTEAFF. CDR3 DNA sequence: TGTGCCAGCAGCGTAGCGGGGTGGGGGGCACGCACTGAAGCTTTCTTT.

The chain recombines TRBV2 with TRBJ1-2, with a tentative D call TRBD1 (5 bases). The germline CDR1 and CDR2 sequences are SNHLY and FYNNEI. The CDR3 runs to 14 residues. Trimming stripped 7 bases from V and 3 bases from J, with 15 bases between. CDR3 amino acids: CASMQSTADYGYTF. CDR3 nucleotides: TGTGCCAGCATGCAATCGACAGCAGACTATGGCTACACCTTC.

The rearrangement joins TRBV29-1 to TRBJ1-2; weak D call: TRBD1 (5 bases). Germline V gene data show CDR1 as SQVTM and CDR2 as ANQGSEA. Trimming pared 8 bases from V and 1 base from J, leaving 14 bases between. CDR3 size: 13 residues. The CDR3 nucleotides read TGCAGCTCCCTGGGACGGGGTAACTATGGCTACACCTTC. Amino acid sequence: CSSLGRGNYGYTF.

The chain uses TRBV14 and TRBJ1-6, with D uncertain. V was trimmed by 1 base and J by 7 bases, leaving 8 bases between them. In germline, CDR1 is SGHDN, CDR2 FVKESK. The CDR3 extends over 14 amino acids. The CDR3 DNA is TGTGCCAGCAGCCAAGGGGCGGCCAATTCACCCCTCCACTTT. Encoded protein: CASSQGAANSPLHF.

This sequence joins TRBV7-9 and TRBJ2-6, with 12 positions matching TRBD1. Germline V gene data show CDR1 as SEHNR and CDR2 as FQNEAQ (reference sequence). Losses at the gene ends were 5 bases for V and 3 bases for J; bases not matched to a gene: 5. This CDR3 has 17 residues. The CDR3 DNA reads as TGTGCCAGCAGCGTGGGACAGGGGGCTTTTGGGGCCAACGTCCTGACTTTC. It translates to CASSVGQGAFGANVLTF.

The chain employs TRBV9 and TRBJ1-1, with unresolved D. Germline assignment: CDR1 SGDLS and CDR2 YYNGEE. The CDR3 contains 14 residues. Trimming removed 0 bases from V and 4 bases from J, with 10 bases in between. The CDR3 sequence is CASSVELLGTEAFF. CDR3 bases: TGTGCCAGCAGCGTAGAATTGCTCGGCACTGAAGCTTTCTTT. Full variable domain (rest looked up from reference TRBV9 and TRBJ1-1): DSGVTQTPKHLITATGQRVTLRCSPRSGDLSVYWYQQSLDQGLQFLIQYYNGEERAKGNILERFSAQQFPDLHSELNLSSLELGDSALYFCASSVELLGTEAFFGQGTRLTVV.

The V call is TRBV30, the J call TRBJ2-7, with 7 positions matching TRBD1. There are 11 residues in the CDR3. V lost 5 bases to trimming and J lost 6 bases; unmatched junction nucleotides: 4. Germline CDR1 reads GTSNPN; CDR2 reads SVGIG (reference sequence). The CDR3 sequence: CAWGAGGEQYF. CDR3 DNA: TGTGCCTGGGGGGCAGGGGGCGAGCAGTACTTC.

The chain uses TRBV7-6 and TRBJ2-1; 10 nucleotides line up with TRBD2. This CDR3 region has 13 residues. CDR1 is SGHVS, CDR2 FNYEAQ, per germline. The V segment lost 5 bases and the J segment 15 bases; nucleotides outside the gene matches: 10. The CDR3 region has the DNA TGTGCCAGCAGCACCCCATTAGCGGGGGGTTCGTTCTTC. Translation: CASSTPLAGGSFF.

The J gene is TRBJ2-2, the V gene TRBV6-4; D is uncertain. The CDR3 is 14 amino acids. Trimming pared 2 bases from V and 4 bases from J, leaving 8 bases between. Germline CDR1 and CDR2: MRHNA and SNTAGT. The CDR3 sequence is CASSDRDSTGELFF. The CDR3 DNA is TGTGCCAGCAGTGACAGGGATAGCACCGGGGAGCTGTTTTTT.

Only a few counts were recorded for this clone. This CDR3 reads CASSLNAGELFF. The CDR3 DNA follows: TGTGCCAGCAGCTTAAACGCCGGGGAGCTGTTTTTT. The chain is built from TRBV5-5 and TRBJ2-2; no clear D gene. The CDR3 consists of 12 residues. V lost 2 bases and J lost 6, with 5 bases in between. Germline V gene sequence: CDR1 SGHKS, CDR2 YYEKEE (reference sequence).

The gene calls are TRBV19 and TRBJ2-1; 13 bases are a match to TRBD2. CDR3 length: 17 amino acids. Germline V gene data show CDR1 as LNHDA and CDR2 as SQIVND (reference sequence). V shed 5 bases and J 1 base; nucleotides not matched to a gene: 5. The CDR3 loop reads CASSSRTSGSSYNEQFF. The CDR3 DNA follows: TGTGCCAGTAGTTCCCGGACTAGCGGGAGTTCCTACAATGAGCAGTTCTTC.

This sequence joins TRBV7-2 and TRBJ1-1; possible D gene TRBD1, 5 bases. V dropped 3 bases and J dropped 3 bases, with 11 bases sitting between them. Germline CDR1 and CDR2: SGHTA and FQGNSA. This CDR3 contains 14 residues. The CDR3 DNA reads TGTGCCAGCAGCTTCGACAGAGCTTACACTGAAGCTTTCTTT. Translated: CASSFDRAYTEAFF.

The CDR3 DNA reads TGTGCCAGCAGTTTATCGACAGGGGCGGGCTACACCTTC. Amino acids: CASSLSTGAGYTF. The chain is built from TRBV27 and TRBJ1-2; 8 positions agree with TRBD1. Germline V gives CDR1 MNHEY, CDR2 SMNVEV (reference sequence). This CDR3 spans 13 amino acids. J lost 8 bases, V lost 0 bases, and 2 bases had no gene match.

V usage is TRBV18 and J usage is TRBJ2-5; 10 bases align to TRBD2. The CDR3 contains 16 residues. Germline CDR1 and CDR2: KGHSH and LQKENI. Trimming took 3 bases from V and 4 from J; bases not matched to a gene: 8. CDR3 amino acids: CASSPPIAGGGETQYF. CDR3 sequence (DNA): TGTGCCAGCTCACCCCCAATAGCGGGAGGAGGAGAGACCCAGTACTTC.

V gene TRBV29-1 combines with J gene TRBJ2-1; D not resolved. This CDR3 region has 14 residues. In germline, CDR1 is SQVTM, CDR2 ANQGSEA. V lost 5 bases to trimming and J lost 5 bases, with 16 bases between them. CDR3 in DNA: TGCAGCGTTCAGACCAGGCAGACCAACAATGAGCAGTTCTTC. It codes for CSVQTRQTNNEQFF.

V and J are TRBV2 and TRBJ1-2, with D possibly being TRBD1 (5 bases). The CDR3 runs 13 residues. V dropped 1 base and J dropped 6 bases, with 9 bases sitting between them. Germline CDR1 is SNHLY and CDR2 is FYNNEI. Here the CDR3 DNA reads TGTGCCAGCAGTGAAGGCCAGGGCCATGGCTACACCTTC. Protein product: CASSEGQGHGYTF.

The count of this clone is one. The gene calls are TRBV6-6 and TRBJ2-3; the D call may be TRBD1 or TRBD2 (5 bases each). Germline loops: CDR1 MNHNY, CDR2 SVGAGI (reference sequence). This CDR3 comprises 14 residues. V gave up 1 base and J gave up 6 bases, with 11 bases separating them. The CDR3 spells CASSYLGRGDTQYF. CDR3 sequence (DNA): TGTGCCAGCAGTTACTTAGGTCGGGGCGATACGCAGTATTTT.

This chain joins TRBV14 and TRBJ2-3, with 9 bases that match TRBD1. The V gene end was trimmed by 4 bases and the J gene end by 4 bases; junction bases not matched to a gene: 6. The CDR3 length is 15 residues. Germline V gene sequence: CDR1 SGHDN, CDR2 FVKESK. The CDR3 loop reads CASSRQGVESDTQYF. The CDR3 nucleotides are TGTGCCAGCAGCCGACAGGGGGTAGAGTCAGATACGCAGTATTTT.

V gene TRBV4-3 combines with J gene TRBJ2-2; a weak D match, TRBD2 (6 bases). Germline V gene data show CDR1 as LGHNA and CDR2 as YSLEER. This CDR3 comprises 18 residues. The V end was cut by 0 bases, the J end by 2 bases, with 16 bases between. The CDR3 nucleotides are TGCGCCAGCAGCCAAGATCCAGTTAGGACTACAAACACCGGGGAGCTGTTTTTT. Its protein product is CASSQDPVRTTNTGELFF.

The rearrangement joins TRBV2 to TRBJ2-3, with 7 nucleotides matching TRBD1. Losses at the gene ends were 5 bases for V and 11 bases for J; bases not matched to a gene: 19. Germline V gene data show CDR1 as SNHLY and CDR2 as FYNNEI. The CDR3 length is 16 residues. In DNA, the CDR3 is TGTGCCAGCAGTCTACGGACAGGTCAAGAGCGTAAGGGGCAGTATTTT. Translated, it gives CASSLRTGQERKGQYF.

The rearrangement links TRBV5-6 to TRBJ1-5; weak D call: TRBD1 (6 bases). The length of the CDR3 is 14 residues. Trimming shortened V by 3 bases and J by 1 base, and 8 bases separated the two germline ends. Germline lookup yields CDR1 SGHDT and CDR2 YYEEEE. CDR3 loop: CASSWGASNQPQHF. CDR3 sequence (DNA): TGTGCCAGCAGCTGGGGGGCCAGCAATCAGCCCCAGCATTTT.

The rearrangement uses TRBV6-1 and TRBJ2-3; no clear D gene. V lost 4 bases, J lost 0 bases, and 8 bases lay in between. This CDR3 comprises 14 residues. Looked up from germline, CDR1 is MNHNS and CDR2 is SASEGT. CDR3 in DNA: TGTGCCAGCAGTGGCCGCCTGAGCACAGATACGCAGTATTTT. Its protein is CASSGRLSTDTQYF.

The chain links TRBV6-5 to TRBJ2-2; D is undetermined. The CDR3 is 15 residues long. The V end lost 0 bases, the J end lost 1 base, and 6 bases lay between the germline ends. CDR1 and CDR2 (germline): MNHEY, SVGAGI. This CDR3 reads CASSYSSQNTGELFF. CDR3 in DNA: TGTGCCAGCAGTTACTCGAGTCAGAACACCGGGGAGCTGTTTTTT.

The chain recombines TRBV5-1 with TRBJ2-7; 9 bases match TRBD1. The trim removed 2 bases at V and 2 bases at J, leaving 2 bases unmatched. The germline V gene has CDR1 SGHRS and CDR2 YFSETQ. The CDR3 spans 14 residues. The CDR3, as DNA: TGCGCCAGCAGCTTCGGGACAGGGCCCTACGAGCAGTACTTC. Its protein product is CASSFGTGPYEQYF.

This clone showed up just once. The chain carries TRBV10-3 and TRBJ2-2; D gene ambiguous. This CDR3 region has 14 residues. V shed 10 bases and J shed 0 bases, with 12 bases lying between them. The germline CDR1 and CDR2 sequences are ENHRY and SYGVKD. CDR3 coding DNA: TGTGCCACCAGGCGGCAGACGAACACCGGGGAGCTGTTTTTT. Translated: CATRRQTNTGELFF.

V usage is TRBV29-1 and J usage is TRBJ1-1; D call uncertain. V lost 7 bases, J lost 1 base, and 22 bases lay in between. The CDR3 sequence is 16 residues long. Looked up from germline, CDR1 is SQVTM and CDR2 is ANQGSEA. In DNA form, the CDR3 reads TGCAGCGCCGATCCCGGGTACAGTGGAGGGAACACTGAAGCTTTCTTT. Translating it yields CSADPGYSGGNTEAFF.

The chain combines TRBV7-8 with TRBJ1-3; no definite D call. The length of the CDR3 is 14 residues. Germline CDR1 and CDR2: SGHVS and FQNEAQ. Between the trimmed V and J ends, which lost 5 bases and 1 base, there was a span of 9 bases. CDR3 region: CASSIHSSGNTIYF. The CDR3 coding sequence is TGTGCCAGCAGCATACACAGTTCTGGAAACACCATATATTTT.

This rearrangement joins TRBV4-1 to TRBJ1-1; D is possibly TRBD1 (5 bases). This CDR3 contains 16 residues. V was trimmed by 0 bases and J by 4 bases, leaving 15 bases between them. Germline CDR1 and CDR2: MGHRA and YSYEKL. The CDR3 reads CASSQDMAVQGTEAFF. CDR3 nucleotides: TGCGCCAGCAGCCAAGATATGGCCGTCCAGGGCACTGAAGCTTTCTTT.

This rearrangement joins TRBV6-1 to TRBJ2-7; tentatively, D is TRBD1 (7 bases). V gave up 6 bases and J gave up 4 bases, with 16 bases separating them. Germline-derived CDR1 and CDR2 are MNHNS and SASEGT. This CDR3 contains 14 residues. The CDR3 DNA reads as TGTGCCAGCAGAAGACCAGGGGGAGGATACGAGCAGTACTTC. Translating gives CASRRPGGGYEQYF.